This T cell receptor beta chain was obtained from a study of T cells after yellow fever vaccination. Each CDR3 protein gets one entry after TCRdb re-called the 5' RACE reads with MiXCR. Of around 4,800 distinct CDR3 sequences listed, around 8% are singletons. V was pared by 6 bases and J by 5 bases, with 13 bases between. Germline assignment: CDR1 SQVTM and CDR2 ANQGSEA. This CDR3 region has 13 residues. This clonotype is labeled as medium-sized. This clonotype originated in a man between 25 and 39 years old who received the YFV17D yellow fever vaccine. The rearrangement links TRBV29-1 to TRBJ2-2; D ambiguous. The sample was PBMCs, either bulk or a sorted T-cell subset (CD4+, CD8+, memory, or dextramer-sorted; not recorded which), taken 15 days after the yellow fever booster vaccination. CDR3 in DNA: TGCAGCGTCCTGATGGGCCAGACCGGGGAGCTGTTTTTT. The encoded protein is CSVLMGQTGELFF.